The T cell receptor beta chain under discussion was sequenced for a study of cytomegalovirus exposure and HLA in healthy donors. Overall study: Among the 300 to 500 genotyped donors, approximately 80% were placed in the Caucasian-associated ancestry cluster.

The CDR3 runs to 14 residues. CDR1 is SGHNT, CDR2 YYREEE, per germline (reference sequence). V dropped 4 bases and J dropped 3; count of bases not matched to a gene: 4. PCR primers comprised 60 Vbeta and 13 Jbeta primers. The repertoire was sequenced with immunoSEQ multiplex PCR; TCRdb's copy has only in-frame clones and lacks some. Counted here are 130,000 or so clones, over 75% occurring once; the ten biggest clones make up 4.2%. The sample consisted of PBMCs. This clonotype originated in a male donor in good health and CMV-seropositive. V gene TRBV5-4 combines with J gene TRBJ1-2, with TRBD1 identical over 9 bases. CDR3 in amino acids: CASSLGDRDYGYTF. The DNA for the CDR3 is TGTGCCAGCAGCCTCGGGGACAGGGACTATGGCTACACCTTC.